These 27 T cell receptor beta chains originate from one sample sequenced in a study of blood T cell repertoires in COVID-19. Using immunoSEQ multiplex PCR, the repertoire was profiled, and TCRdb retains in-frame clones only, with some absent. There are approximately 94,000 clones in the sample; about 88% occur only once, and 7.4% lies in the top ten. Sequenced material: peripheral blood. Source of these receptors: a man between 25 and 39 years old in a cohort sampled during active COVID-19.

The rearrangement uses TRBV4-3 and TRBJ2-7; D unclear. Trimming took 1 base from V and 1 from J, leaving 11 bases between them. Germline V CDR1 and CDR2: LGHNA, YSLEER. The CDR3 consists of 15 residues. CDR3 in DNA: TGCGCCAGCAGCCAAGGTATGCTGGCATCCTACGAGCAGTACTTC. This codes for CASSQGMLASYEQYF.

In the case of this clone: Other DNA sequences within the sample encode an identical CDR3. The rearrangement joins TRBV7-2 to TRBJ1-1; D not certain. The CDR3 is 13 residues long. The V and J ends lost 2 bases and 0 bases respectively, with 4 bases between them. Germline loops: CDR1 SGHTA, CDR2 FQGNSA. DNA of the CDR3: TGTGCCAGCAGCTTATCTGTGAACACTGAAGCTTTCTTT. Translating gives CASSLSVNTEAFF.

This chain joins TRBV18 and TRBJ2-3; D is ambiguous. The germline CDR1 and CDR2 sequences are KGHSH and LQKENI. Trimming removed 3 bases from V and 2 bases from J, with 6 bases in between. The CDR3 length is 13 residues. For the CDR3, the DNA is TGTGCCAGCTCACCTACATACACAGATACGCAGTATTTT. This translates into CASSPTYTDTQYF.

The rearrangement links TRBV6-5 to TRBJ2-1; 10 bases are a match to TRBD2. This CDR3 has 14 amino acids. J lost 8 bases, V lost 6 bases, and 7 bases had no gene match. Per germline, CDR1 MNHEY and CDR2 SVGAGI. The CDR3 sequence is CASRTSGPWDEQFF. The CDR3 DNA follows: TGTGCCAGCAGGACTAGCGGGCCCTGGGATGAGCAGTTCTTC.

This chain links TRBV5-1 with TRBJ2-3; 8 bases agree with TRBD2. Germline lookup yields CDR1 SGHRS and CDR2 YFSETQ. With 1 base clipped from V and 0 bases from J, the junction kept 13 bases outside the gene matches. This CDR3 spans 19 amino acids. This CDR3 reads CASSLFGSGGPASTDTQYF. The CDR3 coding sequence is TGCGCCAGCAGCTTGTTTGGTTCGGGGGGGCCGGCTAGCACAGATACGCAGTATTTT.

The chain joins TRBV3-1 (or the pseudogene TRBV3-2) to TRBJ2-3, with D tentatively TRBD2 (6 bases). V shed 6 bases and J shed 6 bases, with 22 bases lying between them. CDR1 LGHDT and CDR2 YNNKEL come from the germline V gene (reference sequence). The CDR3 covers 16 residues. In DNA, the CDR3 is TGTGCCAGCAGTAGTAGCGGCTCCCCCGGCAGGGATACGCAGTATTTT. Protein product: CASSSSGSPGRDTQYF.

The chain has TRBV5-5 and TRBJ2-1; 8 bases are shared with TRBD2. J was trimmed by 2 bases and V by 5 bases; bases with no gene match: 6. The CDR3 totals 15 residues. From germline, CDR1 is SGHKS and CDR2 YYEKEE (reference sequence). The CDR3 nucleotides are TGTGCCAGCAGGGAGGGACTAGGCACCTACAATGAGCAGTTCTTC. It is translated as CASREGLGTYNEQFF. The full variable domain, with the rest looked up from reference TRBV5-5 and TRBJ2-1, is DAGVTQSPTHLIKTRGQQVTLRCSPISGHKSVSWYQQVLGQGPQFIFQYYEKEERGRGNFPDRFSARQFPNYSSELNVNALLLGDSALYLCASREGLGTYNEQFFGPGTRLTVL.

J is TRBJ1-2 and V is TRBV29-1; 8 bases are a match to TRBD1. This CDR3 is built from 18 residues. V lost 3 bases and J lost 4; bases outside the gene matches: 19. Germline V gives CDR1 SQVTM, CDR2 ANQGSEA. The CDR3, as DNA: TGCAGCGTTGACTTTGATACTTTGGACAGGGAACGCTTCTATGGCTACACCTTC. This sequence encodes CSVDFDTLDRERFYGYTF.

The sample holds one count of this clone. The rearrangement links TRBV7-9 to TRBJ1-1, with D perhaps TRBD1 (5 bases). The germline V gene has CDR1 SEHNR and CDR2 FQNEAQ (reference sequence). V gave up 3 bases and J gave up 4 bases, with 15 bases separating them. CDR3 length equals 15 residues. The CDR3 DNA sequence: TGTGCCAGCAGCTTGGTATCGGGGGTGGGCACTGAAGCTTTCTTT. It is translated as CASSLVSGVGTEAFF.

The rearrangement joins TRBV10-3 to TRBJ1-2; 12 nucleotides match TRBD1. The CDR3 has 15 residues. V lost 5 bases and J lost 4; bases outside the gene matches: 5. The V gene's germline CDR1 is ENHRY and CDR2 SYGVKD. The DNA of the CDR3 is TGTGCCATCAGTTCCGGGACAGGGGGCCCCTATGGCTACACCTTC. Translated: CAISSGTGGPYGYTF.

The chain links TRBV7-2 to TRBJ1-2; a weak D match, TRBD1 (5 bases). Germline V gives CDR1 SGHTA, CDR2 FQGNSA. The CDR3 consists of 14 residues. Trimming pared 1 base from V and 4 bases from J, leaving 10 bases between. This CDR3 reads CASSLGAGFYGYTF. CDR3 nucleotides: TGTGCCAGCAGCTTAGGGGCAGGGTTCTATGGCTACACCTTC.

CDR3 DNA: TGCAGCGCTGTTGGAGCGGGGGGGCGGTCCTACAATGAGCAGTTCTTC. The encoded protein is CSAVGAGGRSYNEQFF. V gene TRBV29-1 combines with J gene TRBJ2-1, with TRBD2 identical over 10 bases. J was trimmed by 1 base and V by 7 bases; bases with no gene match: 10. Germline lookup yields CDR1 SQVTM and CDR2 ANQGSEA. CDR3 size: 16 residues.

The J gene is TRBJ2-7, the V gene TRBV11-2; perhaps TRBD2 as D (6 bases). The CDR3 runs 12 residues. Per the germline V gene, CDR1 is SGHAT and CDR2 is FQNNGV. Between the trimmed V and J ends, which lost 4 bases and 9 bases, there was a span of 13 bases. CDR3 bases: TGTGCCAGCAGCTCTCTCCCGGAGGGGCAGTACTTC. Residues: CASSSLPEGQYF.

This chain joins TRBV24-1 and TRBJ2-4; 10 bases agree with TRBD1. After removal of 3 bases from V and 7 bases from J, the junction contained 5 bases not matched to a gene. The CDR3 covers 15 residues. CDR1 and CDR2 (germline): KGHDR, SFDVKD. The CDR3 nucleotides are TGTGCCACCAGTGATATGCGGACAGGGGGTAACATTCAGTACTTC. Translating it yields CATSDMRTGGNIQYF.

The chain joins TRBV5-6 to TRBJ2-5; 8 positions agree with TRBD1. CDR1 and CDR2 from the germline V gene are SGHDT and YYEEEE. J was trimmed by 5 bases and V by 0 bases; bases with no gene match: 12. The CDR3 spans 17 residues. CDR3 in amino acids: CASSLVVRQGPGETQYF. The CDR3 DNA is TGTGCCAGCAGCTTGGTTGTCAGACAGGGGCCCGGGGAGACCCAGTACTTC.

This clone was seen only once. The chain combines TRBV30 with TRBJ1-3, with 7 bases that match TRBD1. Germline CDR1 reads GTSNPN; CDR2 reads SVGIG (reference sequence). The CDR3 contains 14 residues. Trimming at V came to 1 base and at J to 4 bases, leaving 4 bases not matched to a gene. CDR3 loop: CAWSAGTDGNTIYF. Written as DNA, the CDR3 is TGTGCCTGGAGTGCCGGGACAGACGGAAACACCATATATTTT. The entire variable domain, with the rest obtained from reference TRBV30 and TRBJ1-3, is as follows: SQTIHQWPATLVQPVGSPLSLECTVEGTSNPNLYWYRQAAGRGLQLLFYSVGIGQISSEVPQNLSASRPQDRQFILSSKKLLLSDSGFYLCAWSAGTDGNTIYFGEGSWLTVV.

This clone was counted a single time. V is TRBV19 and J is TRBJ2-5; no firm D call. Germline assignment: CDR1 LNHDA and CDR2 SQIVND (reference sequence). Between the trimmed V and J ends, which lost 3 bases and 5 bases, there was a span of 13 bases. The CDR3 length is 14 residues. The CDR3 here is CASSIRRGSETQYF. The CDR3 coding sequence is TGTGCCAGTAGTATTAGACGAGGCAGTGAGACCCAGTACTTC. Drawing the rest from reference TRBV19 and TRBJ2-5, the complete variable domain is DGGITQSPKYLFRKEGQNVTLSCEQNLNHDAMYWYRQDPGQGLRLIYYSQIVNDFQKGDIAEGYSVSREKKESFPLTVTSAQKNPTAFYLCASSIRRGSETQYFGPGTRLLVL.

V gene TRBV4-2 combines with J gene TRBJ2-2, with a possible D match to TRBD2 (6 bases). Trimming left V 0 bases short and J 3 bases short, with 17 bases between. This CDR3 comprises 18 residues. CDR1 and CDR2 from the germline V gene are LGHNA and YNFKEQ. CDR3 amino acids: CASSQDLVGGTYTGELFF. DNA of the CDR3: TGTGCCAGCAGCCAAGATCTTGTTGGGGGGACTTACACCGGGGAGCTGTTTTTT.

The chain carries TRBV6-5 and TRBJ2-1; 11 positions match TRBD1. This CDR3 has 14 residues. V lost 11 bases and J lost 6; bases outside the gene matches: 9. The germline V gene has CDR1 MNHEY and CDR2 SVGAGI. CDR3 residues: CAANRDRGFNEQFF. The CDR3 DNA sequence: TGTGCCGCTAACCGGGACAGGGGGTTCAATGAGCAGTTCTTC.

CDR3 sequence reads: CASSFRVNTEAFF. CDR3 sequence (DNA): TGTGCCAGCAGCTTCAGGGTGAACACTGAAGCTTTCTTT. The V call is TRBV5-6, the J call TRBJ1-1, with a possible D match to TRBD1 (5 bases). This CDR3 has 13 residues. The germline gives CDR1 SGHDT, CDR2 YYEEEE. Trimming stripped 2 bases from V and 0 bases from J, with 5 bases between.

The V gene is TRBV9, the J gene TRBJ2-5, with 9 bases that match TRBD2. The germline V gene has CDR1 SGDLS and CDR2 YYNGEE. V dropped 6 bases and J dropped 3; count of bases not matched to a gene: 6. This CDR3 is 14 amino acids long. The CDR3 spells CASNERGVEETQYF. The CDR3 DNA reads TGTGCCAGCAACGAGCGGGGGGTGGAAGAGACCCAGTACTTC. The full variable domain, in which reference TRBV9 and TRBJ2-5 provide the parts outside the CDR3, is DSGVTQTPKHLITATGQRVTLRCSPRSGDLSVYWYQQSLDQGLQFLIQYYNGEERAKGNILERFSAQQFPDLHSELNLSSLELGDSALYFCASNERGVEETQYFGPGTRLLVL.

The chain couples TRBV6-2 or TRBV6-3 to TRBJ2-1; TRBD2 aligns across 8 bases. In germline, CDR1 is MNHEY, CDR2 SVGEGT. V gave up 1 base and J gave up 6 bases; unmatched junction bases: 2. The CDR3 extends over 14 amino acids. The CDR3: CASSYFAGGNEQFF. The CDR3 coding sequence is TGTGCCAGCAGTTACTTCGCGGGGGGCAATGAGCAGTTCTTC.

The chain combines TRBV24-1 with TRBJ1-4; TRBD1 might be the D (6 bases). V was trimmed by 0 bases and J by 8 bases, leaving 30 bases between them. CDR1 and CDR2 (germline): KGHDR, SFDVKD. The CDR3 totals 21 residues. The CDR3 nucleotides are TGTGCCACCAGTGATTTGCAGGGCGAGGAAGTAGGCCGGGACATACGAGAAAAACTGTTTTTT. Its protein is CATSDLQGEEVGRDIREKLFF.

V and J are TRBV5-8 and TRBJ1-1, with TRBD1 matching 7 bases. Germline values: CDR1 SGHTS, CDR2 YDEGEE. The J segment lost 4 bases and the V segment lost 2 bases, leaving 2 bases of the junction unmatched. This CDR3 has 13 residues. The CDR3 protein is CASSFNRGTEAFF. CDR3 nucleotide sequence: TGTGCCAGCAGCTTCAACAGGGGCACTGAAGCTTTCTTT. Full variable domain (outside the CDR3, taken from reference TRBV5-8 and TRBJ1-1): EAGVTQSPTHLIKTRGQQATLRCSPISGHTSVYWYQQALGLGLQFLLWYDEGEERNRGNFPPRFSGRQFPNYSSELNVNALELEDSALYLCASSFNRGTEAFFGQGTRLTVV.

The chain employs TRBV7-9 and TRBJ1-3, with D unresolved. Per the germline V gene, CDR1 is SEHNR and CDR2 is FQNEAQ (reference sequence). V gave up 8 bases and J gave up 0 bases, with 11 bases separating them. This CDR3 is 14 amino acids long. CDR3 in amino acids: CASPGGSSGNTIYF. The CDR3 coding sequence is TGTGCCAGCCCAGGCGGGTCCTCTGGAAACACCATATATTTT.

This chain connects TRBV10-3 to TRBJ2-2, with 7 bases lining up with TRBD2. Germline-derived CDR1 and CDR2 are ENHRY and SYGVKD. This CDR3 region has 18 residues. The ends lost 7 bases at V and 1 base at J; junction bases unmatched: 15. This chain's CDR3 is CAINPGEAWGGNTGELFF. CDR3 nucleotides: TGTGCCATCAACCCCGGGGAGGCCTGGGGGGGGAACACCGGGGAGCTGTTTTTT.

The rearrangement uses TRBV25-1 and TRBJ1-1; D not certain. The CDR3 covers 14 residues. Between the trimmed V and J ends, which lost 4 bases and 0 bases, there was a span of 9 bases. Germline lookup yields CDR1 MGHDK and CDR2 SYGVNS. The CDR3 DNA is TGTGCCAGCAGTGTGCCAGGAATGAACACTGAAGCTTTCTTT. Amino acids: CASSVPGMNTEAFF.